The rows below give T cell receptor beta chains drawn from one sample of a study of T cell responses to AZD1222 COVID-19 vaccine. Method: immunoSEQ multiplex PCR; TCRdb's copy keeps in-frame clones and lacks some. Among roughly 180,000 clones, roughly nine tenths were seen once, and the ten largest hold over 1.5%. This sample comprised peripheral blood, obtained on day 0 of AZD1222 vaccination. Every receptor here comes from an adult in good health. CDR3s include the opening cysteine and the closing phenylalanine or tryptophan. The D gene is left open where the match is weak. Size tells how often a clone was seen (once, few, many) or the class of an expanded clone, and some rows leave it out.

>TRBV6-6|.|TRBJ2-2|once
CASSYSAVDTGELFF
TGTGCCAGCAGTTACTCAGCGGTAGACACCGGGGAGCTGTTTTTT
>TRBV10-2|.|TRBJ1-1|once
CASSGGVNTEAFF
TGCGCCAGCAGTGGGGGGGTGAACACTGAAGCTTTCTTT
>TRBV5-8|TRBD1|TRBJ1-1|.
CASSLYRGFFKNTEAFF
TGTGCCAGCAGCTTATACAGGGGGTTTTTCAAGAACACTGAAGCTTTCTTT
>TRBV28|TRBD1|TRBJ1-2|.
CASSSPGQTGANYGYTF
TGTGCCAGCAGTTCACCGGGACAGACCGGAGCTAACTATGGCTACACCTTC
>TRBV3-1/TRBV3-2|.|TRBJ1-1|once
CASSQGAGSDTEAFF
TGTGCCAGCAGCCAGGGGGCCGGGTCCGACACTGAAGCTTTCTTT
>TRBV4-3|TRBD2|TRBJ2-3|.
CASSPERETWNPADTQYF
TGCGCCAGCAGCCCAGAGCGGGAGACCTGGAATCCGGCAGATACGCAGTATTTT
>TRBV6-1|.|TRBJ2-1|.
CASSDFGNEQFF
TGTGCCAGCAGTGATTTTGGGAATGAGCAGTTCTTC
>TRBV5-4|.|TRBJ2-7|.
CASSLAPGIYEQYF
TGTGCCAGCAGCTTGGCCCCAGGAATCTACGAGCAGTACTTC
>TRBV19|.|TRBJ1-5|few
CASSVLAGGISNQPQHF
TGTGCCAGTAGTGTCCTTGCGGGGGGGATCAGCAATCAGCCCCAGCATTTT
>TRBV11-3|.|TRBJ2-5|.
CASSPRGTGGETQYF
TGTGCCAGCAGCCCTCGCGGGACCGGAGGCGAGACCCAGTACTTC
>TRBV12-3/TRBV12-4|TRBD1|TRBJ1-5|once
CASSLDRGQPQHF
TGTGCCAGCAGTTTAGACAGGGGACAGCCCCAGCATTTT
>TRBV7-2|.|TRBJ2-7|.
CASSLGSIYEQYF
TGTGCCAGCAGCTTAGGCTCTATCTACGAGCAGTACTTC
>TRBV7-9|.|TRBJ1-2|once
CASSVTTANYGYTF
TGTGCCAGCAGCGTCACAACAGCTAACTATGGCTACACCTTC
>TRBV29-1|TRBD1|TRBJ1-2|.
CSALVRDSADYGYTF
TGCAGCGCCTTAGTCCGGGACAGCGCTGACTATGGCTACACCTTC
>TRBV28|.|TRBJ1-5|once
CASSFRVEGPQHF
TGTGCCAGCAGTTTCCGGGTAGAGGGGCCCCAGCATTTT
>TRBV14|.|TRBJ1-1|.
CASSQNLGAEAFF
TGTGCCAGCAGCCAAAATCTGGGGGCTGAAGCTTTCTTT
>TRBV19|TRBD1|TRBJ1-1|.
CASSIPTTGPRTGAFF
TGTGCCAGTAGTATCCCTACGACAGGGCCGAGAACAGGAGCTTTCTTT
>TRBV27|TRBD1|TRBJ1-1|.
CASRRQGRAGTEAFF
TGTGCCAGCAGGCGACAGGGTCGGGCGGGGACTGAAGCTTTCTTT
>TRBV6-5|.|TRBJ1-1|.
CASSSGQSEAFF
TGTGCCAGCAGTTCCGGACAGTCTGAAGCTTTCTTT
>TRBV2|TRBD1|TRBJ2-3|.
CASGDRVGTDTQYF
TGTGCCAGCGGGGACAGGGTTGGCACAGATACGCAGTATTTT
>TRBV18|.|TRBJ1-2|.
CASSWNRENYGYTF
TGTGCCAGCTCATGGAACAGGGAAAACTATGGCTACACCTTC
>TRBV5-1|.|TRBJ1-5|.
CASSLDVGSNQPQHF
TGCGCCAGCAGCTTGGATGTGGGAAGCAATCAGCCCCAGCATTTT
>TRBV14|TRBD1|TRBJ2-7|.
CASSQEVGTGPAEQYF
TGTGCCAGCAGCCAAGAGGTGGGGACAGGACCCGCCGAGCAGTACTTC
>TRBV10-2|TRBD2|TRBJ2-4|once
CASSAHGAGGTGSRNIQYF
TGCGCCAGCAGTGCCCACGGGGCGGGGGGAACTGGGAGCAGAAACATTCAGTACTTC
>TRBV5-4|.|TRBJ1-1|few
CASSPDGRGANTEAFF
TGTGCCAGCAGCCCCGATGGACGGGGGGCGAACACTGAAGCTTTCTTT
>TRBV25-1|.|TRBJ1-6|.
CASRREMGSPLHF
TGTGCCAGCCGCAGGGAGATGGGATCACCCCTCCACTTT
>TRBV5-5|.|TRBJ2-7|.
CASSLEGATYEQYF
TGTGCCAGCAGCTTGGAAGGGGCCACCTACGAGCAGTACTTC
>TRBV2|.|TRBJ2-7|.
CASSEGPPGEQYF
TGTGCCAGCAGTGAAGGCCCACCGGGCGAGCAGTACTTC
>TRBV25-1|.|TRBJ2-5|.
CASSEFERAQETQYF
TGTGCCAGCAGTGAATTTGAACGGGCCCAAGAGACCCAGTACTTC
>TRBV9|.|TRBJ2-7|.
CASSVAEGRTHEQYF
TGTGCCAGCAGCGTAGCGGAGGGAAGGACCCACGAGCAGTACTTC
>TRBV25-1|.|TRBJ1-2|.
CASSESQGRGYTF
TGTGCCAGCAGTGAATCGCAGGGACGGGGCTACACCTTC
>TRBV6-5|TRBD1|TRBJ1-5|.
CASSTGGNQPQHF
TGTGCCAGCAGCACAGGGGGGAATCAGCCCCAGCATTTT
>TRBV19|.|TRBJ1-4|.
CASSPVRATNEKLFF
TGTGCCAGTAGTCCCGTGCGGGCAACTAATGAAAAACTGTTTTTT
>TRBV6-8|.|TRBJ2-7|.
CASSYWPPGDYEQYF
TGTGCCAGCAGTTACTGGCCCCCGGGAGACTACGAGCAGTACTTC
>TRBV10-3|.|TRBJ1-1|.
CAISGPGYTEAFF
TGTGCCATCAGTGGACCGGGGTACACTGAAGCTTTCTTT
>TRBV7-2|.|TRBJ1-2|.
CASRPGVQNYGYTF
TGTGCCAGCCGTCCAGGGGTGCAGAACTATGGCTACACCTTC
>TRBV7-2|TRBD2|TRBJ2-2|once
CASSLVTGRAAGELFF
TGTGCCAGCAGCTTAGTTACCGGGAGGGCCGCCGGGGAGCTGTTTTTT
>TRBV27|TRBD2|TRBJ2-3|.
CASSSAGGTDTQYF
TGTGCCAGCAGTTCAGCGGGGGGGACAGATACGCAGTATTTT
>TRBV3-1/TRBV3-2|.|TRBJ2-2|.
CASSLAAGELFF
TGTGCCAGCAGCCTAGCAGCCGGGGAGCTGTTTTTT
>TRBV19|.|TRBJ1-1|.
CATHPGPLNTEAFF
TGTGCCACCCACCCTGGGCCTCTAAACACTGAAGCTTTCTTT
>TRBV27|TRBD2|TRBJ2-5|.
CASTSTGLPKETQYF
TGTGCCAGCACTTCCACGGGACTACCAAAAGAGACCCAGTACTTC
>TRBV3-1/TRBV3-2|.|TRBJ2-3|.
CASSQGHAGGGMGDTQYF
TGTGCCAGCAGCCAAGGTCACGCGGGCGGGGGCATGGGGGATACGCAGTATTTT
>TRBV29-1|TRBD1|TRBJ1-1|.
CSVHGTALEAFF
TGCAGCGTTCATGGGACAGCGCTTGAAGCTTTCTTT
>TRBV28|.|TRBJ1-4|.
CASSSRNGEKLFF
TGTGCCAGCAGCTCCCGGAACGGAGAAAAACTGTTTTTT
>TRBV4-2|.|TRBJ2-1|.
CASSPGSAVMSSYNEQFF
TGTGCCAGCAGCCCCGGGAGCGCCGTCATGAGCTCCTACAATGAGCAGTTCTTC
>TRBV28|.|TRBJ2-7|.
CASSFPQVGSYEQYF
TGTGCCAGCAGTTTCCCTCAGGTTGGCTCCTACGAGCAGTACTTC
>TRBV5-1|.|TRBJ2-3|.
CASSARQVTDTQYF
TGCGCCAGCAGCGCCCGACAGGTCACAGATACGCAGTATTTT
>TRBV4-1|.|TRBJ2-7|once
CASSPIGDEQYF
TGCGCCAGCAGTCCGATCGGGGACGAGCAGTACTTC
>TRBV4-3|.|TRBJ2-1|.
CASSQGTGNYNEQFF
TGCGCCAGCAGCCAAGGTACAGGGAACTACAATGAGCAGTTCTTC
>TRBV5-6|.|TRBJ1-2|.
CASSLSESYGYTF
TGTGCCAGCAGCTTGTCCGAGTCTTATGGCTACACCTTC
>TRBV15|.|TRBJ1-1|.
CATSRDRLGGTEAFF
TGTGCCACCAGCAGAGATCGATTAGGCGGCACTGAAGCTTTCTTT
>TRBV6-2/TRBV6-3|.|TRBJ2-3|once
CASSYEGAVTDTQYF
TGTGCCAGCAGTTACGAGGGCGCAGTTACAGATACGCAGTATTTT
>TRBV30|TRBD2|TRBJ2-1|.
CAWTSGMGNEQFF
TGTGCCTGGACTAGCGGGATGGGAAATGAGCAGTTCTTC
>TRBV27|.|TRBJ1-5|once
CASSLDWDSNQPQHF
TGTGCCAGCAGTTTGGACTGGGATAGCAATCAGCCCCAGCATTTT